The 15 T cell receptor beta chains given below trace back to one sample, sequenced in a study of cytomegalovirus exposure and HLA in healthy donors. Primers for the PCR totalled 60 Vbeta and 13 Jbeta. Generated by immunoSEQ multiplex PCR, the TCRdb table keeps only in-frame clones and is missing some. The sample carries 150,000 to 160,000 clones, about four fifths recorded once. The sample was PBMCs. The receptors here all came from a man between 18 and 35 years old in good health and CMV-seronegative.

The chain recombines TRBV4-3 with TRBJ1-2, with TRBD1 as a possible D gene (5 bases). The CDR3 runs to 14 residues. The germline gives CDR1 LGHNA, CDR2 YSLEER. The V end lost 0 bases, the J end lost 8 bases, and 13 bases lay between the germline ends. The DNA for the CDR3 is TGCGCCAGCAGCCAAGATATAGGGGCGGCGGGCTACACCTTC. Its translation: CASSQDIGAAGYTF.

In its sample, this clone was seen a few times. This chain uses TRBV4-1 with TRBJ2-1, with TRBD2 matching 12 bases. This CDR3 is built from 18 residues. The trim removed 2 bases at V and 8 bases at J, leaving 13 bases unmatched. Germline CDR1 reads MGHRA; CDR2 reads YSYEKL. CDR3 nucleotide sequence: TGCGCCAGCAGCCAATGGTCTAGCGGGGGGGCCGGTTGGGATGAGCAGTTCTTC. This gives the protein CASSQWSSGGAGWDEQFF.

V usage is TRBV6-1 and J usage is TRBJ1-2; D is ambiguous. Trimming left V 10 bases short and J 4 bases short, with 19 bases between. This CDR3 contains 14 residues. Per the germline V gene, CDR1 is MNHNS and CDR2 is SASEGT. In DNA, the CDR3 is TGTGCCACAAGACTCCTTAATACCCCCTATGGCTACACCTTC. It translates to CATRLLNTPYGYTF.

The gene calls are TRBV9 and TRBJ2-5, with TRBD1 matching 10 bases. The CDR3 has 16 amino acids. The germline V gene encodes CDR1 SGDLS and CDR2 YYNGEE. J was trimmed by 1 base and V by 4 bases; bases with no gene match: 7. The CDR3 bases are TGTGCCAGCAGCCCCGCCGGGACAGGGGTCCAAGAGACCCAGTACTTC. Encoded protein: CASSPAGTGVQETQYF.

The chain combines TRBV7-9 with TRBJ2-1; 10 positions agree with TRBD2. V shed 5 bases, J shed 3 bases, and the junction held 16 bases outside the gene matches. Germline CDR1 SEHNR, CDR2 FQNEAQ (reference sequence). The CDR3 length is 19 residues. In DNA form, the CDR3 reads TGTGCCAGCAGCACAAAAGGGGCTGGGGAGCGGGGGGGCTACAATGAGCAGTTCTTC. It is translated as CASSTKGAGERGGYNEQFF.

The rearrangement joins TRBV30 to TRBJ1-2; weak D call: TRBD1 (5 bases). The CDR3 is 15 residues long. With 0 bases removed from V and 3 bases from J, the gap between germline ends came to 14 bases. Germline CDR1 reads GTSNPN; CDR2 reads SVGIG (reference sequence). The CDR3 DNA follows: TGTGCCTGGAGTGTACGTTGGGGGGTGGACTATGGCTACACCTTC. It yields the protein CAWSVRWGVDYGYTF.

The chain has TRBV7-8 and TRBJ1-5, with 7 bases matching TRBD1. After removal of 2 bases from V and 4 bases from J, the junction contained 5 bases not matched to a gene. The germline CDR1 and CDR2 sequences are SGHVS and FQNEAQ. The CDR3 has 15 residues. As DNA, the CDR3 is TGTGCCAGCAGCTTAACCGGGACAGTGAATCAGCCCCAGCATTTT. Amino acids: CASSLTGTVNQPQHF. The variable domain in full, completed from reference TRBV7-8 and TRBJ1-5, reads GAGVSQSPRYKVAKRGQDVALRCDPISGHVSLFWYQQALGQGPEFLTYFQNEAQLDKSGLPSDRFFAERPEGSVSTLKIQRTQQEDSAVYLCASSLTGTVNQPQHFGDGTRLSIL.

This clone has a handful of counts. This chain uses TRBV6-1 with TRBJ1-6; D possibly corresponds to TRBD1 (5 bases). The germline V and J ends were trimmed by 5 bases and 6 bases, with 11 bases remaining between them. Germline-derived CDR1 and CDR2 are MNHNS and SASEGT. The CDR3 sequence is 14 residues long. CDR3 protein: CASSSGQGNSPLHF. Written as DNA, the CDR3 is TGTGCCAGCAGTTCCGGGCAGGGTAATTCACCCCTCCACTTT.

This chain joins TRBV5-1 and TRBJ2-3, with D maybe TRBD1 (6 bases). The CDR3 covers 14 residues. V was cut by 5 bases and J by 2 bases, with 12 bases left in between. Germline-derived CDR1 and CDR2 are SGHRS and YFSETQ. The CDR3 sequence is CASREGQLTDTQYF. DNA of the CDR3: TGCGCCAGCAGAGAGGGACAACTCACAGATACGCAGTATTTT.

The genes are TRBV27 and TRBJ2-7; D uncertain. The ends were cut back, 2 bases at V and 2 bases at J, with 13 bases in the middle. The CDR3 sequence is 15 residues long. Per the germline V gene, CDR1 is MNHEY and CDR2 is SMNVEV (reference sequence). The CDR3 protein is CASSLGLNGPYEQYF. Written as DNA, the CDR3 is TGTGCCAGCAGTTTAGGTCTGAATGGCCCCTACGAGCAGTACTTC.

The V gene is TRBV13, the J gene TRBJ1-1; D remains ambiguous. The CDR3 runs 12 residues. Germline V gene sequence: CDR1 PRHDT, CDR2 FYEKMQ (reference sequence). Between the trimmed V and J ends, which lost 5 bases and 2 bases, there was a span of 6 bases. DNA of the CDR3: TGTGCCAGCAGCCCCGGTAACACTGAAGCTTTCTTT. Protein sequence: CASSPGNTEAFF.

This clone was seen a few times. The CDR3 bases are TGTGCCAGCAGCCCTTTCTACCCAGATACGCAGTATTTT. Translation gives CASSPFYPDTQYF. The gene calls are TRBV9 and TRBJ2-3, with no clear D. The CDR3 consists of 13 residues. The V and J ends lost 4 bases and 4 bases respectively, with 10 bases between them. CDR1 is SGDLS and CDR2 is YYNGEE in the germline V gene.

The V gene is TRBV7-8, the J gene TRBJ1-6, with a possible D match to TRBD1 (5 bases). CDR3 length equals 16 residues. Germline V gene data show CDR1 as SGHVS and CDR2 as FQNEAQ. V was pared by 3 bases and J by 7 bases, with 16 bases between. CDR3 DNA sequence: TGTGCCAGCAGCTTCAGTTTTGGACAACAAAATTCACCCCTCCACTTT. This encodes CASSFSFGQQNSPLHF.

V usage is TRBV7-3 and J usage is TRBJ2-3; TRBD1 is a possible D gene (6 bases). The germline V and J ends were trimmed by 5 bases and 0 bases, with 12 bases remaining between them. Germline CDR1 and CDR2: SGHTA and FQGTGA. This CDR3 contains 15 residues. CDR3: CASSRQATSTDTQYF. DNA of the CDR3: TGTGCCAGCAGCAGACAGGCGACTAGCACAGATACGCAGTATTTT. Looking up the rest from reference TRBV7-3 and TRBJ2-3 gives the full variable domain: GAGVSQTPSNKVTEKGKYVELRCDPISGHTALYWYRQSLGQGPEFLIYFQGTGAADDSGLPNDRFFAVRPEGSVSTLKIQRTERGDSAVYLCASSRQATSTDTQYFGPGTRLTVL.

The chain carries TRBV6-1 and TRBJ1-2; maybe TRBD1 (6 bases). Germline assignment: CDR1 MNHNS and CDR2 SASEGT. Deletions cut 5 bases from V and 6 bases from J, with 16 bases between. The CDR3 sequence is 14 residues long. DNA for the CDR3: TGTGCCAGCAGTTCGCAGGGGAACCTTGATGGCTACACCTTC. It is translated as CASSSQGNLDGYTF.